This TCR beta chain was documented in a study of T-cell reconstitution after alpha-beta-depleted transplantation in children. Researchers prepared the TCRbeta library using unique molecular identifiers, the study reports. TCRdb reanalysed the PCR reads using MiXCR and keeps one entry per CDR3 protein. The table shows roughly 490,000 distinct CDR3 sequences, with 9.5% to 12% occurring only once. This clonotype came up a few times. The CDR3 length is 17 residues. CDR1 and CDR2 (germline): SGHRS, YFSETQ. V shed 0 bases and J 3 bases; nucleotides not matched to a gene: 8. Sequencing was performed on PBMCs, mostly from graft donor cells, taken 180 days after TCRalphabeta/CD19-depleted stem cell transplant. This chain connects TRBV5-1 to TRBJ2-7, with 11 bases fitting TRBD1. The clonotype originates from a female patient aged 2-10 years who had a stem cell transplant for aplastic anemia, so the T cells may come from the graft donor. CDR3 amino acids: CASSLAERTGGIYEQYF. The CDR3 DNA follows: TGCGCCAGCAGCTTGGCGGAGCGGACAGGGGGCATCTACGAGCAGTACTTC.